The 23 T cell receptor beta chains given below trace back to one sample, sequenced in a study of cytomegalovirus exposure and HLA in healthy donors. Profiled with immunoSEQ multiplex PCR; TCRdb holds only in-frame clones, not every one. The sample lists about 150,000 clones; about 86% were seen once. The sequenced sample was PBMCs. All receptors derive from a human donor in good health.

V gene TRBV7-3 combines with J gene TRBJ2-1, with 9 bases aligning to TRBD1. This CDR3 has 13 amino acids. With V trimmed by 6 bases and J by 9 bases, 6 bases remained unmatched. The V gene's germline CDR1 is SGHTA and CDR2 FQGTGA. The CDR3 DNA reads TGTGCCAGCAGTTCTGCGACAGGGGGTGAGCAGTTCTTC. It encodes CASSSATGGEQFF.

The chain couples TRBV12-5 to TRBJ1-2; the D is unclear. The CDR3 is 13 residues long. V was cut by 5 bases and J by 8 bases, with 15 bases left in between. CDR1 is LGHNT and CDR2 is FRNRAP in the germline V gene. CDR3 sequence reads: CASGPTTKMGYTF. In DNA form, the CDR3 reads TGTGCTAGTGGTCCTACAACTAAAATGGGCTACACCTTC.

The gene calls are TRBV11-2 and TRBJ1-3; D not certain. There are 15 residues in the CDR3. V lost 5 bases to trimming and J lost 0 bases, with 11 bases between them. Germline CDR1 reads SGHAT; CDR2 reads FQNNGV. This CDR3 is CASSLRLDSGNTIYF. The DNA for the CDR3 is TGTGCCAGCAGCCTGCGGCTCGACTCTGGAAACACCATATATTTT.

This chain uses TRBV10-3 with TRBJ2-2; 9 nucleotides match TRBD1. CDR1 is ENHRY and CDR2 is SYGVKD in the germline V gene. The junction had 2 bases not matched to a gene; V was cut back by 8 bases and J by 1 base. There are 14 residues in the CDR3. The CDR3: CAISGQGNTGELFF. The CDR3 DNA sequence: TGTGCCATCTCGGGACAGGGGAACACCGGGGAGCTGTTTTTT.

The chain uses TRBV29-1 and TRBJ2-1, with TRBD2 identical over 8 bases. Germline CDR1 reads SQVTM; CDR2 reads ANQGSEA. Losses at the gene ends were 4 bases for V and 2 bases for J; bases not matched to a gene: 10. The CDR3 has 16 residues. CDR3 region: CSVVPQGLAAYNEQFF. Written as DNA, the CDR3 is TGCAGCGTTGTGCCTCAAGGACTAGCAGCCTACAATGAGCAGTTCTTC.

Regarding this clone: Within the sample, other DNA sequences also encode this same CDR3. In nucleotides, the CDR3 is TGTGCCAGCAGCTTATTATACGAGCAGTACTTC. This encodes CASSLLYEQYF. This chain connects TRBV11-2 to TRBJ2-7; D remains ambiguous. The CDR3 length is 11 residues. Germline CDR1 and CDR2: SGHAT and FQNNGV. The V and J ends lost 2 bases and 4 bases respectively, with 3 bases between them.

The genes are TRBV6-5 and TRBJ1-6; tentative D call: TRBD1 (5 bases). The V gene lost 6 bases and the J gene lost 7 bases, with 13 bases spanning the gap. CDR3 length: 14 residues. Germline V lookup: CDR1 MNHEY, CDR2 SVGAGI. In DNA form, the CDR3 reads TGTGCCAGCAGATTGACAGTGCCCAATTCACCCCTCCACTTT. As protein: CASRLTVPNSPLHF.

This rearrangement joins TRBV5-1 to TRBJ1-2, with D tentatively TRBD1 (6 bases). Trimming took 4 bases from V and 6 from J, leaving 16 bases between them. Germline V gives CDR1 SGHRS, CDR2 YFSETQ. There are 14 residues in the CDR3. CDR3 coding DNA: TGCGCCAGCAGCCTACGGGGGGGCGAGAATGGCTACACCTTC. As protein: CASSLRGGENGYTF.

V usage is TRBV29-1 and J usage is TRBJ1-2; D remains ambiguous. This CDR3 has 14 residues. Trimming removed 4 bases at V and 3 bases at J, with 15 bases between. Germline-derived CDR1 and CDR2 are SQVTM and ANQGSEA. The CDR3 DNA is TGCAGCGTTGGGGGTGGAGGGCCTGACTATGGCTACACCTTC. Residues: CSVGGGGPDYGYTF.

This chain connects TRBV28 to TRBJ2-5; the D gene is possibly TRBD1 (5 bases). The CDR3 loop spans 12 amino acids. Per germline, CDR1 MDHEN and CDR2 SYDVKM. V shed 2 bases and J shed 4 bases, with 5 bases lying between them. CDR3 nucleotide sequence: TGTGCCAGCAGTTTACAGGGAGAGACCCAGTACTTC. Translating it yields CASSLQGETQYF. The entire variable domain, with the rest obtained from reference TRBV28 and TRBJ2-5, is as follows: DVKVTQSSRYLVKRTGEKVFLECVQDMDHENMFWYRQDPGLGLRLIYFSYDVKMKEKGDIPEGYSVSREKKERFSLILESASTNQTSMYLCASSLQGETQYFGPGTRLLVL.

The chain combines TRBV27 with TRBJ2-1, with TRBD1 matching over 7 bases. V lost 6 bases, J lost 0 bases, and 5 bases stayed unmatched. Germline assignment: CDR1 MNHEY and CDR2 SMNVEV (reference sequence). This CDR3 has 15 residues. The CDR3 is CASSRQGSSYNEQFF. For the CDR3, the DNA is TGTGCCAGCAGCAGACAGGGTAGCTCCTACAATGAGCAGTTCTTC.

The V gene is TRBV5-6, the J gene TRBJ2-3, with 9 bases that match TRBD2. Germline V CDR1 and CDR2: SGHDT, YYEEEE. The CDR3 is 16 residues long. V trimming: 4 bases; J trimming: 2 bases; junction bases outside the gene matches: 8. For the CDR3, the DNA is TGTGCCAGCAGCCGTAGGACTAGCGAGATCACAGATACGCAGTATTTT. Translation: CASSRRTSEITDTQYF.

The chain employs TRBV6-1 and TRBJ2-4, with 10 bases aligning to TRBD1. This CDR3 comprises 19 residues. Per germline, CDR1 MNHNS and CDR2 SASEGT. After removal of 1 base from V and 2 bases from J, the junction contained 11 bases not matched to a gene. The CDR3 spells CASSEDGQGGKLTKNIQYF. The CDR3 coding sequence is TGTGCCAGCAGTGAAGACGGACAGGGGGGAAAATTAACCAAAAACATTCAGTACTTC.

V usage is TRBV5-1 and J usage is TRBJ2-1, with D possibly matching TRBD2 (5 bases). Germline V gives CDR1 SGHRS, CDR2 YFSETQ. This CDR3 is built from 14 residues. V was shortened by 7 bases and J by 0 bases, with 11 bases between the two germline ends. CDR3 protein: CASYTGFSYNEQFF. The CDR3 DNA sequence: TGCGCCAGCTATACGGGATTCTCCTACAATGAGCAGTTCTTC. The whole variable domain, filled in from reference TRBV5-1 and TRBJ2-1, reads KAGVTQTPRYLIKTRGQQVTLSCSPISGHRSVSWYQQTPGQGLQFLFEYFSETQRNKGNFPGRFSGRQFSNSRSEMNVSTLELGDSALYLCASYTGFSYNEQFFGPGTRLTVL.

The chain links TRBV7-2 to TRBJ1-4, with D maybe TRBD1 (6 bases). The V gene lost 9 bases and the J gene lost 4 bases, with 9 bases spanning the gap. Germline-derived CDR1 and CDR2 are SGHTA and FQGNSA. The CDR3 extends over 12 amino acids. The CDR3 coding sequence is TGTGCCAGTTCCAGGGGTAATGAAAAACTGTTTTTT. It codes for CASSRGNEKLFF.

The rearrangement links TRBV23-1 to TRBJ1-2, with no clear D. TRBV23-1 is an open reading frame whose function is uncertain. The CDR3 is 13 residues long. V was shortened by 3 bases and J by 8 bases, with 13 bases between the two germline ends. CDR3 in DNA: TGCGCCAGCAGTCAGTCAATTCGGGGAGGCTACACCTTC. Translation gives CASSQSIRGGYTF.

The chain links TRBV7-9 to TRBJ2-3; tentative D call: TRBD2 (5 bases). The CDR3 is 17 residues long. The germline gives CDR1 SEHNR, CDR2 FQNEAQ (reference sequence). V lost 8 bases and J 4 bases, leaving 25 bases between the germline ends. The CDR3 DNA reads TGTGCCAGCCGACTACCACGGGCTTCCCCTGTCGCAGATACGCAGTATTTT. Protein sequence: CASRLPRASPVADTQYF.

The chain carries TRBV7-6 and TRBJ1-2; 8 bases align to TRBD1. This CDR3 has 15 residues. Germline V gives CDR1 SGHVS, CDR2 FNYEAQ. The junction had 9 bases not matched to a gene; V was cut back by 4 bases and J by 5 bases. The DNA for the CDR3 is TGTGCCAGCAGCTCAATCAGGGGGCGCGAGTATGGCTACACCTTC. It specifies CASSSIRGREYGYTF.

The V gene is TRBV6-5, the J gene TRBJ1-2, with 8 bases matching TRBD1. Unmatched junction bases numbered 9, after V lost 5 bases and J lost 10 bases. CDR1 is MNHEY and CDR2 is SVGAGI in the germline V gene. This CDR3 is built from 13 residues. CDR3 region: CASSRTRDRFYTF. The CDR3, as DNA: TGTGCCAGCAGTCGCACTCGGGACAGGTTCTACACCTTC.

V gene TRBV18 combines with J gene TRBJ2-1; 8 nucleotides agree with TRBD1. Germline V gene data show CDR1 as KGHSH and CDR2 as LQKENI. Unmatched junction bases numbered 1, after V lost 3 bases and J lost 0 bases. The CDR3 covers 15 residues. In nucleotides, the CDR3 is TGTGCCAGCTCACCGACAGGGGACTCCTACAATGAGCAGTTCTTC. Protein product: CASSPTGDSYNEQFF.

The chain uses TRBV6-1 and TRBJ1-1; D might be TRBD1 (6 bases). This CDR3 comprises 14 residues. CDR1 MNHNS and CDR2 SASEGT come from the germline V gene. V was clipped by 6 bases and J by 1 base, with 12 bases between them. The CDR3 spells CASSAGGGNTEAFF. As DNA, the CDR3 is TGTGCCAGCAGCGCGGGGGGCGGGAACACTGAAGCTTTCTTT.

This chain uses TRBV19 with TRBJ1-1, with 9 bases identical to TRBD1. Trimming took 6 bases from V and 4 from J; bases not matched to a gene: 6. The CDR3 totals 14 residues. Germline CDR1 and CDR2: LNHDA and SQIVND (reference sequence). CDR3: CASRAQGAATEAFF. CDR3 in DNA: TGTGCCAGTAGAGCACAGGGGGCAGCCACTGAAGCTTTCTTT.

The chain uses TRBV2 and TRBJ2-2, with 9 nucleotides matching TRBD2. This CDR3 is built from 16 residues. V lost 1 base to trimming and J lost 0 bases; unmatched junction nucleotides: 0. Germline V CDR1 and CDR2: SNHLY, FYNNEI. The CDR3 is CASSEERGANTGELFF. The CDR3, as DNA: TGTGCCAGCAGTGAAGAGCGGGGGGCGAACACCGGGGAGCTGTTTTTT. The full variable domain, completed using reference TRBV2 and TRBJ2-2, is EPEVTQTPSHQVTQMGQEVILRCVPISNHLYFYWYRQILGQKVEFLVSFYNNEISEKSEIFDDQFSVERPDGSNFTLKIRSTKLEDSAMYFCASSEERGANTGELFFGEGSRLTVL.